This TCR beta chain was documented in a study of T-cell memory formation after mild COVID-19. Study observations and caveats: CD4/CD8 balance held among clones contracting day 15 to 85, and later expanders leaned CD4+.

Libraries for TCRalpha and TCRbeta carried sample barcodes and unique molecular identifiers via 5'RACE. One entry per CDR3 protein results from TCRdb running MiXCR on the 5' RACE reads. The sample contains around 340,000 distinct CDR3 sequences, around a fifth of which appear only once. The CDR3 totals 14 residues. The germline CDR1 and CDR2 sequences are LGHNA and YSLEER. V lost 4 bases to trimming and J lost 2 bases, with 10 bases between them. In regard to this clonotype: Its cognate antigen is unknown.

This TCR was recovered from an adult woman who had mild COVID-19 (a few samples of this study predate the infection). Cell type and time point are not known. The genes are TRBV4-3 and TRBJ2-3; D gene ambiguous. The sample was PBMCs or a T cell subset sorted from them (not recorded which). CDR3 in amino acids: CASSPKGYTDTQYF. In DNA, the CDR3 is TGCGCCAGCAGCCCGAAGGGATACACAGATACGCAGTATTTT.